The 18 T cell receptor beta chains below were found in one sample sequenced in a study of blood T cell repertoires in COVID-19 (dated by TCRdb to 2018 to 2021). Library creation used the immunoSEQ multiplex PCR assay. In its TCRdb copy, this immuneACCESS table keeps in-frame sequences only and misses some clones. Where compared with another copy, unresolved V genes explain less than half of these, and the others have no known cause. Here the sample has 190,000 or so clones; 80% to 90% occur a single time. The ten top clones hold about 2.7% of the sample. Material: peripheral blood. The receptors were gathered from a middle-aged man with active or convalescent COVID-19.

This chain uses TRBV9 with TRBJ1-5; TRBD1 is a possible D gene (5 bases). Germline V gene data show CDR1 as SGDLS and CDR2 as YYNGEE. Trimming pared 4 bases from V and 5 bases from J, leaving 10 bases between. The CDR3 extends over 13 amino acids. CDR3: CASSSGRDQPQHF. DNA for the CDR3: TGTGCCAGCAGCTCAGGCAGGGATCAGCCCCAGCATTTT.

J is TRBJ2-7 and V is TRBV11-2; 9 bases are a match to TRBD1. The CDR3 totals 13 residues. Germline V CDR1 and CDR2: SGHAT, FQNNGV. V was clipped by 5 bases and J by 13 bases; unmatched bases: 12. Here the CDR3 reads CASSPGQGSGQYF. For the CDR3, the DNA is TGTGCCAGCAGCCCTGGACAGGGGTCAGGACAATACTTC. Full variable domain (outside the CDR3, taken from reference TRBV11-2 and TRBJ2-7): EAGVAQSPRYKIIEKRQSVAFWCNPISGHATLYWYQQILGQGPKLLIQFQNNGVVDDSQLPKDRFSAERLKGVDSTLKIQPAKLEDSAVYLCASSPGQGSGQYFGPGTRLTVT.

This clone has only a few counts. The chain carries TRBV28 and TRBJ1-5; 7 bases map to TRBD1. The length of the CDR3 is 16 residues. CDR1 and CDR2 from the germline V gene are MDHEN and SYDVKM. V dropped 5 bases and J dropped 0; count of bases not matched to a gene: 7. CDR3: CASSALTGSSNQPQHF. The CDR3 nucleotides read TGTGCCAGCAGTGCTTTGACAGGGTCTAGCAATCAGCCCCAGCATTTT.

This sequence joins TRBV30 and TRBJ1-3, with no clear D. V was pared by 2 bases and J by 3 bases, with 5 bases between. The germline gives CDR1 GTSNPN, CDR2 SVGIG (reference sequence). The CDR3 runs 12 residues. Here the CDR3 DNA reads TGTGCCTGGAGTAGCGGTGGAAACACCATATATTTT. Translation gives CAWSSGGNTIYF.

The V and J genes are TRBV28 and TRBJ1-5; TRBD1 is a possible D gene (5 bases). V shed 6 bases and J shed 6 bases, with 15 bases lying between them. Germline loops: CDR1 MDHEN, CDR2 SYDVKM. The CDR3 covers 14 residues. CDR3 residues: CASSSTGRGQPQHF. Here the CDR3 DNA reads TGTGCCAGCAGCTCTACAGGACGTGGTCAGCCCCAGCATTTT.

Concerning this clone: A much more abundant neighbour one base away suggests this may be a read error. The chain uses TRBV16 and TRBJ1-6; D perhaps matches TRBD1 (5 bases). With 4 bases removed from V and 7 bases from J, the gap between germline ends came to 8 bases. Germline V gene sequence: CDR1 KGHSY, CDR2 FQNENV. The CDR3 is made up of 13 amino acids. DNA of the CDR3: TGTGCCAGCAGCCGGCAGGGAAATTCACCCCTCCACTTT. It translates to CASSRQGNSPLHF.

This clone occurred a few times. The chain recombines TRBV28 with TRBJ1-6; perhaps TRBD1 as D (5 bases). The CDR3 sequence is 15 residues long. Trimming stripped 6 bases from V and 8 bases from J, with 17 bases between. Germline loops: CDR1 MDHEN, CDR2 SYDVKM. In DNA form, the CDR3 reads TGTGCCAGCAGGCCGTCCCTGACAGTCCATTCACCCCTCCACTTT. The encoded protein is CASRPSLTVHSPLHF.

CDR3 DNA: TGTGCCAGCAGCAAAGCCGGACACACGAACACCGGGGAGCTGTTTTTT. It yields the protein CASSKAGHTNTGELFF. This rearrangement joins TRBV21-1 to TRBJ2-2; TRBD1 is the table's D call, not checked against the DNA. TRBV21-1 is tagged as a pseudogene. There are 16 residues in the CDR3.

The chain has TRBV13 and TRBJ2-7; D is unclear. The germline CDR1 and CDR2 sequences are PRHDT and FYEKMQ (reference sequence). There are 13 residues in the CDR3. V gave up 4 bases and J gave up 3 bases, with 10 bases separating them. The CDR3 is CASSSTLSYEQYF. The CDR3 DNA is TGTGCCAGCAGCTCGACTCTGAGCTACGAGCAGTACTTC.

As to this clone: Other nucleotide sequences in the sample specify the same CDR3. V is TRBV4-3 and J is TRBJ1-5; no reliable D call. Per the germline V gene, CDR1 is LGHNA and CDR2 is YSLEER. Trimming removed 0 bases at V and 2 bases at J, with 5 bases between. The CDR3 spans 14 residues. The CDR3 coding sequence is TGCGCCAGCAGCCAAGATCGGGGCAATCAGCCCCAGCATTTT. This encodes CASSQDRGNQPQHF.

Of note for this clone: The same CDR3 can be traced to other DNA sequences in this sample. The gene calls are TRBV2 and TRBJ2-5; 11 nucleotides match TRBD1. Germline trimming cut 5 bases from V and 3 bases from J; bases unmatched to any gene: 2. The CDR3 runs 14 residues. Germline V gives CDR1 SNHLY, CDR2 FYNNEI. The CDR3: CASSRDRGEETQYF. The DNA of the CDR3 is TGTGCCAGCAGTCGGGACAGGGGGGAAGAGACCCAGTACTTC.

Here the CDR3 DNA reads TGTGCCAGCAGCTTGGTCCTAGCGGGGGGTATCTCAGCGGTGGAGACCCAGTACTTC. This gives the protein CASSLVLAGGISAVETQYF. V gene TRBV5-8 combines with J gene TRBJ2-5; 11 nucleotides align to TRBD2. V lost 0 bases and J lost 5; bases outside the gene matches: 15. CDR1 is SGHTS, CDR2 YDEGEE, per germline. The length of the CDR3 is 19 residues.

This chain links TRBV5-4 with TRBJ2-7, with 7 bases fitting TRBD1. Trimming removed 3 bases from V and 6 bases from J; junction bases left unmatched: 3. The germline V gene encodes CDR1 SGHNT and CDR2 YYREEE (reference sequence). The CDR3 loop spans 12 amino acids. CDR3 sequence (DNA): TGTGCCAGCAGCTCGGACAGGTCCGAGCAGTACTTC. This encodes CASSSDRSEQYF.

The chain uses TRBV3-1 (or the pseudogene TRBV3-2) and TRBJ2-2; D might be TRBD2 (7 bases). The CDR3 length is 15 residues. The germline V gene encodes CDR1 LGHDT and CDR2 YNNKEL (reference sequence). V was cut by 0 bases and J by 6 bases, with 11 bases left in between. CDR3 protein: CASSQEVGGPGELFF. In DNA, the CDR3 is TGTGCCAGCAGCCAAGAAGTCGGGGGGCCCGGGGAGCTGTTTTTT.

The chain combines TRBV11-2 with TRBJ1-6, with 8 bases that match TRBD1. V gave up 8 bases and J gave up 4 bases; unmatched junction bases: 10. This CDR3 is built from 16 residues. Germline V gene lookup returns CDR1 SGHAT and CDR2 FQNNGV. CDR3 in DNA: TGTGCCAGCCTAACTACAGGGGGAGAATATAATTCACCCCTCCACTTT. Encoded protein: CASLTTGGEYNSPLHF.

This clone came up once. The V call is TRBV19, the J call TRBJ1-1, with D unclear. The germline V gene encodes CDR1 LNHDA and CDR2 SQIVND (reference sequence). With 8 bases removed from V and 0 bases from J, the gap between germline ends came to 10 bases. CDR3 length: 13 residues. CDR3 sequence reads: CASLEALNTEAFF. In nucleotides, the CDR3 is TGTGCCAGTCTAGAGGCCCTGAACACTGAAGCTTTCTTT. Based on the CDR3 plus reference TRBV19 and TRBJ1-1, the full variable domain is DGGITQSPKYLFRKEGQNVTLSCEQNLNHDAMYWYRQDPGQGLRLIYYSQIVNDFQKGDIAEGYSVSREKKESFPLTVTSAQKNPTAFYLCASLEALNTEAFFGQGTRLTVV.

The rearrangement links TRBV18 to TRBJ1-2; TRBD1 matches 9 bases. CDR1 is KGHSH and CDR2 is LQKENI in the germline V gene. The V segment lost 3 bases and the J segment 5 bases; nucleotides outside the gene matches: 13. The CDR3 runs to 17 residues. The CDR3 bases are TGTGCCAGCTCACCCCCCGGGACAGGGCGGGGAGGATATGGCTACACCTTC. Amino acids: CASSPPGTGRGGYGYTF.

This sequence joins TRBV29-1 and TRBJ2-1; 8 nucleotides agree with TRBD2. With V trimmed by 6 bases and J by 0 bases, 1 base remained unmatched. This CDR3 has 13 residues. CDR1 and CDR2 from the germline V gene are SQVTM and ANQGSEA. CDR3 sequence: CSVGGGSYNEQFF. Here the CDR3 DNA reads TGCAGCGTCGGGGGGGGCTCCTACAATGAGCAGTTCTTC.